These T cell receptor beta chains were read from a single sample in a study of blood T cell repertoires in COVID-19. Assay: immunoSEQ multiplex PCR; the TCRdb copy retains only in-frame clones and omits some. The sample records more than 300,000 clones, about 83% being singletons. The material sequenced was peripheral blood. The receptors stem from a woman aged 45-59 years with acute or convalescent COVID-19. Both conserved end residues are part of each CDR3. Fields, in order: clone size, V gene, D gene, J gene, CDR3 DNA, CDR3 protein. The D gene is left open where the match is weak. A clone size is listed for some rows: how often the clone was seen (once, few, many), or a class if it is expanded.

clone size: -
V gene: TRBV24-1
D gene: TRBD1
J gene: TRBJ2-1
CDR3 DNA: TGTGCCACCAGTGACTCCGGGACAGGGGGTAGGGATGAGCAGTTCTTC
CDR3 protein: CATSDSGTGGRDEQFF

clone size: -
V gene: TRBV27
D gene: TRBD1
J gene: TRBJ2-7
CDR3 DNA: TGTGCCAGCAGTCTCGGGACAGGGGGAGGAATCTACGAGCAGTACTTC
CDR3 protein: CASSLGTGGGIYEQYF

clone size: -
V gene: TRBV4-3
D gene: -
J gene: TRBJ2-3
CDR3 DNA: TGCGCCAGCAGCCAAGATGCAGCGGGTCTAGATACGCAGTATTTT
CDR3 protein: CASSQDAAGLDTQYF

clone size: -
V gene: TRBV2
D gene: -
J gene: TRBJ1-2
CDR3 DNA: TGTGCCAGCAGCGGCGACACCACTAACTATGGCTACACCTTC
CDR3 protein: CASSGDTTNYGYTF

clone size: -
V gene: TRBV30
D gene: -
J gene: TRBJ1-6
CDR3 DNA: TGTGCCTGGAGCGAGGCCGGGGGGGCCTATAATTCACCCCTCCACTTT
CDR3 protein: CAWSEAGGAYNSPLHF

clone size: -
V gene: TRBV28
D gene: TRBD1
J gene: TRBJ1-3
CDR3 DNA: TGTGCCAGCAGTGCTACAGGGGGCACTGGAAACACCATATATTTT
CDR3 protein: CASSATGGTGNTIYF

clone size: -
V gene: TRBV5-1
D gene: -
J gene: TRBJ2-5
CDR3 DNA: TGCGCCAGCAGCTTCGGCGGAGACCAAGAGACCCAGTACTTC
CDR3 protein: CASSFGGDQETQYF

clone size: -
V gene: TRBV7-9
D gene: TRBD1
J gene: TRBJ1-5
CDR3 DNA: TGTGCCAGCAGCCAAGGGACAGGGGGTAAGCCCCAGCATTTT
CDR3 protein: CASSQGTGGKPQHF

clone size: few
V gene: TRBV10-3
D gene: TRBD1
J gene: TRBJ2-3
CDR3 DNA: TGTGCCATCAGGGGACAGGGGGCAGATACGCAGTATTTT
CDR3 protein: CAIRGQGADTQYF

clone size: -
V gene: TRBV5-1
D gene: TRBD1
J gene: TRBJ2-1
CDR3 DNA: TGCGCCAGCAGCATCCGGACAGGGGGCTCCTACAATGAGCAGTTCTTC
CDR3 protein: CASSIRTGGSYNEQFF

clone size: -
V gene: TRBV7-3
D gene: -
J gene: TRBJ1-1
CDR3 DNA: TGTGCCAGCAGCCCCCCGGGGGGGAACACTGAAGCTTTCTTT
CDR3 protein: CASSPPGGNTEAFF

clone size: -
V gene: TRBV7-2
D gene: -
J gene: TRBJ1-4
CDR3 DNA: TGTGCCAGCAGCTTACTGCGGGGGCGCGGTGAAAAACTGTTTTTT
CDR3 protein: CASSLLRGRGEKLFF

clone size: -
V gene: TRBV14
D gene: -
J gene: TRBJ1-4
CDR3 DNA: TGTGCCAGCAGCCGAGGGCTTAATGAAAAACTGTTTTTT
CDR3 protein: CASSRGLNEKLFF

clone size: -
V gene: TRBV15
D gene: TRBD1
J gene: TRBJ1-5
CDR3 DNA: TGTGCCACCAGCAGAGGCACAGGGGGGATCAATCAGCCCCAGCATTTT
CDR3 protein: CATSRGTGGINQPQHF

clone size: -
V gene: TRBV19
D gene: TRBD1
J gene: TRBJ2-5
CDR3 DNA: TGTGCCAGTAGTCCGGGACAGCACCAAGAGACCCAGTACTTC
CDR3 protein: CASSPGQHQETQYF

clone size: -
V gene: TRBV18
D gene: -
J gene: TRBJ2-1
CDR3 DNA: TGTGCCAGCTCAACGAGGGACACAGAGCAGTTCTTC
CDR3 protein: CASSTRDTEQFF

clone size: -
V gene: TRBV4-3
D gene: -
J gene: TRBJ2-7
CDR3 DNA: TGCGCCAGCAGCCAAGCCTTTGGGGGGAGTGGACCCTACGAGCAGTACTTC
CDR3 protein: CASSQAFGGSGPYEQYF

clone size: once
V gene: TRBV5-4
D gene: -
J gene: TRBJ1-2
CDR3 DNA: TGTGCCAGCAGCTCCAGACAGTCCGCTAACTATGGCTACACCTTC
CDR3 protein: CASSSRQSANYGYTF

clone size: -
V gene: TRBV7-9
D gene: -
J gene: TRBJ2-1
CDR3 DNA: TGTGCCAGCAGCTTGGAAAGCGGGCCCTACAATGAGCAGTTCTTC
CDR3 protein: CASSLESGPYNEQFF

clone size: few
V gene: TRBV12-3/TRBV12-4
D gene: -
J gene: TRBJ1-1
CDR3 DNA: TGTGCCAGCAGGAGGACAAGGGGGACTGAAGCTTTCTTT
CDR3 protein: CASRRTRGTEAFF

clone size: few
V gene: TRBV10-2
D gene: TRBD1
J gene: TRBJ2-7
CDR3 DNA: TGCGCCAGCAGGGCTGACAGGGGTCTCGCCGAGCAGTACTTC
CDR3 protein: CASRADRGLAEQYF

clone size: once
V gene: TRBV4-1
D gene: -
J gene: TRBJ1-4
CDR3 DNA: TGCGCCAGCAGCCACCCCCGGTCGGGGGTGAATGAAAAACTGTTTTTT
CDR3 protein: CASSHPRSGVNEKLFF

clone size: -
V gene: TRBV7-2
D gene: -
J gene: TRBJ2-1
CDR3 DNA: TGTGCCAGCAGCTTAGAAGCGTTCTCCTACAATGAGCAGTTCTTC
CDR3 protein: CASSLEAFSYNEQFF

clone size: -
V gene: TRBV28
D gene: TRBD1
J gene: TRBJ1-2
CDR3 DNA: TGTGCCAGCAGTTCGACAGGGGGCCGGATCGACTATGGCTACACCTTC
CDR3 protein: CASSSTGGRIDYGYTF

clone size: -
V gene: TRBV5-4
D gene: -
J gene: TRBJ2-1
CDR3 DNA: TGTGCCAGCAGCGATGCTCGGAGCTCCTACAATGAGCAGTTCTTC
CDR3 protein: CASSDARSSYNEQFF

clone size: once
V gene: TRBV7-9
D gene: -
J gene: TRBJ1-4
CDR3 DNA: TGTGCCAGCAGCTTACCAACAGGATATAATGAAAAACTGTTTTTT
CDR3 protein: CASSLPTGYNEKLFF

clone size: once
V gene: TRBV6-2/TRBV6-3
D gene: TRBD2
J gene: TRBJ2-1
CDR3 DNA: TGTGCCAGCAGCATCTCCCGGGGGGTAACTGAGCAGTTCTTC
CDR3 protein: CASSISRGVTEQFF